These T cell receptor beta chains were read from a single sample in a study of vaccination effects on CD4 cells after COVID-19. Data came from immunoSEQ multiplex PCR; TCRdb stores just in-frame clones and leaves some out. The sample lists under 35,000 clones, 70% to 75% seen once, with approximately 15% in the top ten. These receptors lack a known antigen. Sequencing used CD4+ T cells from PBMCs cultured without peptide, obtained after COVID-19 vaccination. These receptors were obtained from a human donor who received a COVID-19 vaccine. CDR3s include the opening cysteine and the closing phenylalanine or tryptophan. A D gene is named only where the DNA matches it firmly. Rows may omit the clone size; those that give it use once, few, many or a size class.

>TRBJ1-1|.|TRBD1|TRBV5-1
TGCGCCAGCAGCTTGGGGGGGGGACAGGGGACTGAAGCTTTCTTT
CASSLGGGQGTEAFF
>TRBJ2-1|.|.|TRBV21-1
TGTGCCAGCAGCCTCAACACCGGGAGCCCCTACAATGAGCAGTTCTTC
CASSLNTGSPYNEQFF
>TRBJ1-2|.|TRBD1|TRBV5-1
TGCGCCAGCAGCTGGGATTTGACAGGGGGAGATGGCTACACCTTC
CASSWDLTGGDGYTF
>TRBJ1-2|.|.|TRBV20-1
TGCAGTGCTAGGACTGATGGCTACACCTTC
CSARTDGYTF
>TRBJ2-3|.|.|TRBV2
TGTGCTAGCAGGACGACTAGAGACACAGATACGCAGTATTTT
CASRTTRDTDTQYF
>TRBJ1-1|.|TRBD1|TRBV3-1/TRBV3-2
TGTGCCAGCAGCCCGGGACAGGCTGGCGCTGAAGCTTTCTTT
CASSPGQAGAEAFF
>TRBJ2-7|.|.|TRBV3-1/TRBV3-2
TGTGCCAGCAGCCAGGGTCACGAGCAGTACTTC
CASSQGHEQYF
>TRBJ2-3|.|TRBD2|TRBV19
TGTGCCAGTAGCCGCACCCTAGCGGGAGTAGCAGATACGCAGTATTTT
CASSRTLAGVADTQYF
>TRBJ2-7|.|TRBD2|TRBV9
TGTGCCAGCAGCACTAGCGGGACCCACAGGGGCGAGCAGTACTTC
CASSTSGTHRGEQYF
>TRBJ2-7|.|TRBD1|TRBV18
TGTGCCAGCTCAGATGGGACAGGGAGCTCCTACGAGCAGTACTTC
CASSDGTGSSYEQYF
>TRBJ1-1|.|TRBD1|TRBV4-1
TGCGCCAGCAGCCTCGGGACAGGGGGTAGGTGGTCTGAAGCTTTCTTT
CASSLGTGGRWSEAFF
>TRBJ2-7|.|.|TRBV18
TGTGCCAGCTCACCAAACCCAGACTACGAGCAGTACTTC
CASSPNPDYEQYF
>TRBJ1-6|.|.|TRBV19
TGTGCCAGCGCCCCCAGCTCCTATAATTCACCCCTCCACTTT
CASAPSSYNSPLHF
>TRBJ1-1|.|TRBD1|TRBV5-1
TGCGCCAGCAGAGCCGGGACAGGGGACTTGAACACTGAAGCTTTCTTT
CASRAGTGDLNTEAFF
>TRBJ2-5|.|TRBD1|TRBV5-1
TGCGCCAGCAGCTTGGTAGGACAGGGGCAAGAGACCCAGTACTTC
CASSLVGQGQETQYF
>TRBJ2-7|.|.|TRBV27
TGTGCCAGCCAACGGAGTGGCAGGTCCAACGAGCAGTACTTC
CASQRSGRSNEQYF
>TRBJ1-6|.|TRBD1|TRBV15
TGTGCCACCAGCAGATCCGGGACAGGGGGCCTCAGGCCCCTCCACTTT
CATSRSGTGGLRPLHF
>TRBJ2-2|.|TRBD1|TRBV7-3
TGTGCCAGCAGCTTCGCCGGGACAGGGCCCACCGGGGAGCTGTTTTTT
CASSFAGTGPTGELFF
>TRBJ1-5|.|.|TRBV29-1
TGCAGCGTTGGAGGGGCCAATCAGCCCCAGCATTTT
CSVGGANQPQHF
>TRBJ1-5|.|.|TRBV4-1
TGCGCCAGCAGCCAAGATATCTCCCAGGGAGGGAATCAGCCCCAGCATTTT
CASSQDISQGGNQPQHF
>TRBJ2-3|once|TRBD2|TRBV28
TGTGCCAGCAGGGATCTGGGACTAGCAGCAGATACGCAGTATTTT
CASRDLGLAADTQYF
>TRBJ1-6|.|.|TRBV7-9
TGTGCCAGCAGCTTAGACCCCGGCTCAGGGACACCCCTCCACTTT
CASSLDPGSGTPLHF
>TRBJ2-7|.|TRBD1|TRBV6-5
TGTGCCAGCAGTCACAGACAGGGGGTAGAGGGGGAGCAGTACTTC
CASSHRQGVEGEQYF
>TRBJ1-1|.|.|TRBV3-1/TRBV3-2
TGTGCCAGCAGCCAAGAGGGGAGGACTGAAGCTTTCTTT
CASSQEGRTEAFF
>TRBJ2-5|.|TRBD1|TRBV29-1
TGCAGCGCAATGGGACAGGCAAGAGAGACCCAGTACTTC
CSAMGQARETQYF
>TRBJ1-6|few|TRBD1|TRBV4-3
TGCGCCAGCAGCCAAGGTTGGGTCGGGACAGGGTGGTCACCCCTCCACTTT
CASSQGWVGTGWSPLHF
>TRBJ1-5|.|TRBD1|TRBV28
TGTGCCAGCCGCCGGCAGGGGGACAATCAGCCCCAGCATTTT
CASRRQGDNQPQHF
>TRBJ1-2|.|.|TRBV4-3
TGCGCCAGCAGCCAATTAGGGGTGGGGGGCTACACCTTC
CASSQLGVGGYTF
>TRBJ1-1|.|.|TRBV28
TGTGCCAGCAGATTCCCGGACCGCGCTGAAGCTTTCTTT
CASRFPDRAEAFF
>TRBJ2-1|once|.|TRBV5-4
TGTGCCAGCAGCTTGAGTGGAAAGGCGGGGAATGAGCAGTTCTTC
CASSLSGKAGNEQFF
>TRBJ1-2|.|.|TRBV7-9
TGTGCCAGCACTAAAGACGGTTTAAGTGGCTACACCTTC
CASTKDGLSGYTF
>TRBJ2-7|.|TRBD1|TRBV5-1
TGCGCCAGCAGCCAGAGCCGGGACAGGGGCCCCTACGAGCAGTACTTC
CASSQSRDRGPYEQYF
>TRBJ1-2|once|.|TRBV4-1
TGCGCCAGCAGCCCGGGGGGGCGAGACTATGGCTACACCTTC
CASSPGGRDYGYTF
>TRBJ2-2|.|TRBD2|TRBV6-5
TGTGCCAGCAGTTCCCCCGGGGGGGAAGGGACCGGGGAGCTGTTTTTT
CASSSPGGEGTGELFF
>TRBJ2-6|.|.|TRBV7-9
TGTGCCAGCAGCTTATCCGCAGTTCCTGGGGCCAACGTCCTGACTTTC
CASSLSAVPGANVLTF
>TRBJ2-2|.|.|TRBV19
TGTGCCAGTAGTATAAGGTCGAACACCGGGGAGCTGTTTTTT
CASSIRSNTGELFF
>TRBJ2-3|once|.|TRBV27
TGTGCCAGCAGTTTATGGGGCGGGGACTTCACAGATACGCAGTATTTT
CASSLWGGDFTDTQYF
>TRBJ2-2|.|.|TRBV7-2
TGTGCCAGCAGCTTGGAGCAAGTCACCGGGGAGCTGTTTTTT
CASSLEQVTGELFF
>TRBJ2-6|.|.|TRBV6-2/TRBV6-3
TGTGCCAGCAGTGCCACAGTGGGCAGCTCTGGGGCCAACGTCCTGACTTTC
CASSATVGSSGANVLTF
>TRBJ2-1|.|TRBD2|TRBV25-1
TGTGCCAGCAGTGATTACGGGGGAGGGTCCTACAATGAGCAGTTCTTC
CASSDYGGGSYNEQFF
>TRBJ1-2|few|.|TRBV6-1
TGTGCCAGCAGTGAGACGGACAATCGTGGCTACACCTTC
CASSETDNRGYTF